The present TCR beta chain was sequenced within a study of T cell repertoires in cytomegalovirus infection. There are many counts of this clonotype. The antigen remains unidentified. Whole-study findings and limits: Ex vivo responses were dominated by HLA-C-restricted CMV-specific TCR beta clonotypes.

J lost 0 bases, V lost 5 bases, and 8 bases had no gene match. Per the germline V gene, CDR1 is SGHTA and CDR2 is FQGNSA. The CDR3 runs 17 residues. One entry per CDR3 protein, called by TCRdb with MiXCR from the reads. Of around 260,000 distinct CDR3 sequences listed, approximately 9.1% are singletons. This TCR was sampled from a human donor in good health (CMV status not recorded). Some clones in this sample may be carry-over from other donors' samples. The chain links TRBV7-2 to TRBJ1-3, with TRBD1 identical over 9 bases. The material sequenced was PBMCs. The CDR3 nucleotides are TGTGCCAGCAGCACCTCGGGACAGGGTAACTCTGGAAACACCATATATTTT. Translated, it gives CASSTSGQGNSGNTIYF.